A selection of T cell receptor beta chains follows, all from one sample in a study of T cell responses to AZD1222 COVID-19 vaccine. Produced via immunoSEQ multiplex PCR; TCRdb's table is partial and in-frame only. The sample consists of approximately 100,000 clones, roughly 84% of them appearing once. The input for sequencing was peripheral blood, taken on day 0 of AZD1222 vaccination. Receptor source: an adult in good health. The CDR3 runs from the conserved cysteine through the conserved F or W. The order of the fields is J gene, D gene, clone size, V gene, CDR3 DNA, CDR3 protein. D genes are given only for firm matches. Expanded clones get a size class; other rows say once, few or many, or leave the size out.

J: TRBJ2-7
D: TRBD1
size: .
V: TRBV11-2
DNA: TGTGCCAGCAGCCCCCGGGACAGGAGGGACGAGCAGTACTTC
CDR3: CASSPRDRRDEQYF

J: TRBJ1-1
D: TRBD1
size: .
V: TRBV29-1
DNA: TGCAGCGCAAACAGGGGGCCTGAAGCTTTCTTT
CDR3: CSANRGPEAFF

J: TRBJ1-5
D: .
size: .
V: TRBV7-8
DNA: TGTGCCAGCAGCCCGGATCGGAATCAGCCCCAGCATTTT
CDR3: CASSPDRNQPQHF

J: TRBJ1-5
D: .
size: .
V: TRBV7-2
DNA: TGTGCCAGCAGCTTAGCTGGGGGTAGCAATCAGCCCCAGCATTTT
CDR3: CASSLAGGSNQPQHF

J: TRBJ1-2
D: .
size: .
V: TRBV28
DNA: TGTGCCAGCAGTTTAGCAGGGGCCGCCTGGGATGGCTACACCTTC
CDR3: CASSLAGAAWDGYTF

J: TRBJ1-1
D: TRBD1
size: .
V: TRBV7-2
DNA: TGTGCCAGCAGCCTACAGGGGGCTGCGAACACTGAAGCTTTCTTT
CDR3: CASSLQGAANTEAFF

J: TRBJ1-2
D: .
size: .
V: TRBV2
DNA: TGTGCCAGCAGTGAGGAGGGAGTGGTTGGCTACACCTTC
CDR3: CASSEEGVVGYTF

J: TRBJ2-7
D: TRBD2
size: .
V: TRBV11-2
DNA: TGTGCCAGCACCCGGGAGGGCCTGTTCTACGAGCAGTACTTC
CDR3: CASTREGLFYEQYF

J: TRBJ1-5
D: TRBD1
size: .
V: TRBV28
DNA: TGTGCCAGCAGTTCTCCCGGGACAGGGTATGGAGGGGGACAGCCCCAGCATTTT
CDR3: CASSSPGTGYGGGQPQHF

J: TRBJ2-3
D: .
size: .
V: TRBV2
DNA: TGTGCCAGCAGGCCCCGGCGGAGGCTAGTTGGCACAGATACGCAGTATTTT
CDR3: CASRPRRRLVGTDTQYF

J: TRBJ2-7
D: .
size: once
V: TRBV3-1/TRBV3-2
DNA: TGTGCCAGCAGCCACGACGACAGGAGTTACGAGCAGTACTTC
CDR3: CASSHDDRSYEQYF

J: TRBJ2-3
D: .
size: .
V: TRBV7-3
DNA: TGTGCCAGCAGCCGTAACCGAGCAGATACGCAGTATTTT
CDR3: CASSRNRADTQYF

J: TRBJ1-2
D: TRBD1
size: .
V: TRBV6-2/TRBV6-3
DNA: TGTGCCAGCAGTTACGATGCTCGAGGCGCGGCCTTCAGGGGGAGAGGCTACACCTTC
CDR3: CASSYDARGAAFRGRGYTF

J: TRBJ2-7
D: .
size: .
V: TRBV7-2
DNA: TGTGCCAGCAGCATCTCCGGGACTTACGAGCAGTACTTC
CDR3: CASSISGTYEQYF

J: TRBJ2-3
D: TRBD2
size: few
V: TRBV20-1
DNA: TGCAGTGCTAGTTTAGCGGGAGGGCTCCAGTCGCAGTATTTT
CDR3: CSASLAGGLQSQYF

J: TRBJ2-5
D: TRBD1
size: .
V: TRBV6-1
DNA: TGTGCCAGCAGTGAACTGGCAGGGGGCCCTCAAGAGACCCAGTACTTC
CDR3: CASSELAGGPQETQYF

J: TRBJ2-2
D: .
size: .
V: TRBV11-3
DNA: TGTGCCAGCAGCTTAGAGCCCCAGACACGGGCCGGGGAGCTGTTTTTT
CDR3: CASSLEPQTRAGELFF

J: TRBJ2-5
D: .
size: .
V: TRBV28
DNA: TGTGCCAGCAGTTTAAATTTCGGGCAGCAAGAGACCCAGTACTTC
CDR3: CASSLNFGQQETQYF

J: TRBJ1-1
D: TRBD1
size: .
V: TRBV30
DNA: TGTGCCTGGAGTAAATGGAGGGGGCGCAACACTGAAGCTTTCTTT
CDR3: CAWSKWRGRNTEAFF

J: TRBJ2-2
D: .
size: .
V: TRBV19
DNA: TGTGCCAGTACCTCTGGCGGGGAGCTGTTTTTT
CDR3: CASTSGGELFF

J: TRBJ1-1
D: .
size: .
V: TRBV30
DNA: TGTGCCTGGGTGGAAAGAGGACTCTCTCAAGCTTTCTTT
CDR3: CAWVERGLSQAFF

J: TRBJ2-4
D: TRBD2
size: once
V: TRBV5-6
DNA: TGTGCCAGCAGCTTAGCGGGGTCAGACAAAAACATTCAGTACTTC
CDR3: CASSLAGSDKNIQYF

J: TRBJ2-1
D: .
size: few
V: TRBV9
DNA: TGTGCCAGTGGGGCCGGCGAGGCCCTTGAGCAGTTCTTC
CDR3: CASGAGEALEQFF

J: TRBJ2-7
D: .
size: .
V: TRBV7-2
DNA: TGTGCCAGCAGCCCGTCCCGGTCCCGCGGGGAGCAGTACTTC
CDR3: CASSPSRSRGEQYF

J: TRBJ1-2
D: TRBD1
size: .
V: TRBV30
DNA: TGTGCCTGGAGTACACAGGGGGCCTATGGCTACACCTTC
CDR3: CAWSTQGAYGYTF

J: TRBJ2-2
D: .
size: .
V: TRBV5-4
DNA: TGTGCCAGCAGCTTGCAGGCAGCTCAAACCGGGGAGCTGTTTTTT
CDR3: CASSLQAAQTGELFF

J: TRBJ2-5
D: TRBD1
size: .
V: TRBV6-2/TRBV6-3
DNA: TGTGCCAGCAGTTATCCGGACAGGAAAGAGACCCAGTACTTC
CDR3: CASSYPDRKETQYF